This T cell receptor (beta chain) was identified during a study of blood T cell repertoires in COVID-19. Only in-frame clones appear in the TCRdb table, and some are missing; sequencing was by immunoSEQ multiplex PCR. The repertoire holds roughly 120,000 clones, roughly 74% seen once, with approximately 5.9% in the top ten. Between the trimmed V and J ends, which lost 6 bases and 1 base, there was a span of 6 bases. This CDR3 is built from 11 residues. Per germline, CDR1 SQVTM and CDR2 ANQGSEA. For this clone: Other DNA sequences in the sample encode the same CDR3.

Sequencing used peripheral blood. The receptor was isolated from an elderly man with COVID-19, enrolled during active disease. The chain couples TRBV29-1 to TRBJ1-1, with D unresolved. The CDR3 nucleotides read TGCAGCGTCGATAGGAACACTGAAGCTTTCTTT. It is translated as CSVDRNTEAFF.